This TCR beta chain comes out of a study of T cell responses to AZD1222 COVID-19 vaccine. Notes on the study in general: Spike-specific TCR breadth and depth were elevated following two AZD1222 doses.

This clone was detected only once. The antigen is undetermined. Sequencing used immunoSEQ multiplex PCR; TCRdb keeps in-frame clones, though not all of them. The repertoire has around 130,000 clones, roughly 85% of them found once; the top ten carry 1.5% to 2%. With 0 bases removed from V and 2 bases from J, the gap between germline ends came to 10 bases. The CDR3 runs to 15 residues. Looked up from germline, CDR1 is SGHRS and CDR2 is YFSETQ. The genes are TRBV5-1 and TRBJ2-3; possibly TRBD2 for D (6 bases). The clonotype originates from an adult in good health. The source material was peripheral blood, sampled on day 0 of AZD1222 vaccination. Here the CDR3 DNA reads TGCGCCAGCAGCTTGGTTGGCGGGGTCACAGATACGCAGTATTTT. Translating it yields CASSLVGGVTDTQYF. The full variable domain, with the rest looked up from reference TRBV5-1 and TRBJ2-3, is KAGVTQTPRYLIKTRGQQVTLSCSPISGHRSVSWYQQTPGQGLQFLFEYFSETQRNKGNFPGRFSGRQFSNSRSEMNVSTLELGDSALYLCASSLVGGVTDTQYFGPGTRLTVL.